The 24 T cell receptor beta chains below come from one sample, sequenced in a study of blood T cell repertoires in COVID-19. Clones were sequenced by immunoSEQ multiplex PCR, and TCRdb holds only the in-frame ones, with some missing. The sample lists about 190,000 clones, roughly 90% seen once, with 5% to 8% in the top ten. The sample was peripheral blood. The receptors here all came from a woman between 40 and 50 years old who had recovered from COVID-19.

CDR3 DNA: TGTGCCAGCAGCACCCAGGGGGAGCGCACAGATACGCAGTATTTT. Protein: CASSTQGERTDTQYF. This sequence joins TRBV21-1 and TRBJ2-3; the table assigns TRBD1, which was not confirmed against the DNA. TRBV21-1 is flagged as a pseudogene. The CDR3 loop spans 15 amino acids.

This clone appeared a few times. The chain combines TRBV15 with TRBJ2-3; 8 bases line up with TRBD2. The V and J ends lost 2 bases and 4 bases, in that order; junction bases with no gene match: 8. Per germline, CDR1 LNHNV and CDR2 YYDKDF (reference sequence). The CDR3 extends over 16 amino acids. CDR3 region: CATSRHSGSGPDTQYF. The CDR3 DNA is TGTGCCACCAGCAGACACAGCGGGAGTGGCCCAGATACGCAGTATTTT.

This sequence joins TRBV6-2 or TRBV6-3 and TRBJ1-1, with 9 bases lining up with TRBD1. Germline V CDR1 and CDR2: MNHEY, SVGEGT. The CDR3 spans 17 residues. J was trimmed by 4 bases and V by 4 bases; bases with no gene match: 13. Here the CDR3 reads CASSSRTGVISLTEAFF. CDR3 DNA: TGTGCCAGCAGTTCAAGGACAGGGGTCATAAGTCTCACTGAAGCTTTCTTT.

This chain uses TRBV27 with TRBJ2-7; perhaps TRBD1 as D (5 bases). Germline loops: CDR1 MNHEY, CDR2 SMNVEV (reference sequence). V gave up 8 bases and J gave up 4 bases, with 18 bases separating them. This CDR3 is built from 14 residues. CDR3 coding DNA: TGTGCCAGCCATTCCAACCGACAGCCGTACGAGCAGTACTTC. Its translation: CASHSNRQPYEQYF.

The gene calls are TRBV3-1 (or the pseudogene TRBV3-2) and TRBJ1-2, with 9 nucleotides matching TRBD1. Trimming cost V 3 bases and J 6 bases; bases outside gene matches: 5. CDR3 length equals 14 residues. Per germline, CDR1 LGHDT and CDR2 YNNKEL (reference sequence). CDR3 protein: CASSQAQGADGYTF. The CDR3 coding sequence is TGTGCCAGCAGCCAGGCACAGGGGGCAGATGGCTACACCTTC.

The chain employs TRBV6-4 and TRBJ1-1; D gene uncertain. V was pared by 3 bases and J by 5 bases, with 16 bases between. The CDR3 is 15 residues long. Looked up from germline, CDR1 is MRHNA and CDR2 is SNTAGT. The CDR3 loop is CASSETAGGGTEAFF. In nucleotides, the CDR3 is TGTGCCAGCAGTGAAACAGCAGGTGGAGGGACTGAAGCTTTCTTT.

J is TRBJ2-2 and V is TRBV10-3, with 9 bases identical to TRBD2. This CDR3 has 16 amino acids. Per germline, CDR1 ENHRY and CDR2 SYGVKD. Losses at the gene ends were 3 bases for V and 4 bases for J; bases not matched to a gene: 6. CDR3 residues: CAISDVAGVSTGELFF. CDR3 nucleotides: TGTGCCATCAGTGACGTAGCGGGAGTTTCCACCGGGGAGCTGTTTTTT.

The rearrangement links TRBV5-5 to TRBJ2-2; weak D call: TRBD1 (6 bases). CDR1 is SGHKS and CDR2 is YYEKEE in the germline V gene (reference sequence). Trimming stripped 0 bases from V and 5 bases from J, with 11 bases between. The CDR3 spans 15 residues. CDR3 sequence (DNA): TGTGCCAGCAGCTTGGAACCAACAGGGACCGGGGAGCTGTTTTTT. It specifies CASSLEPTGTGELFF. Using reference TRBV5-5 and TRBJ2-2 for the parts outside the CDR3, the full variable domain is DAGVTQSPTHLIKTRGQQVTLRCSPISGHKSVSWYQQVLGQGPQFIFQYYEKEERGRGNFPDRFSARQFPNYSSELNVNALLLGDSALYLCASSLEPTGTGELFFGEGSRLTVL.

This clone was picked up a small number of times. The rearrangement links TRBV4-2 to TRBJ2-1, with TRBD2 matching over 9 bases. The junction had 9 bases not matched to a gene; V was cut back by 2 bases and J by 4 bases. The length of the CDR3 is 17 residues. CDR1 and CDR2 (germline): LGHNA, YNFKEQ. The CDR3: CASSQSQGLALYNEQFF. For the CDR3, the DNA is TGTGCCAGCAGCCAAAGCCAAGGACTAGCGTTATACAATGAGCAGTTCTTC.

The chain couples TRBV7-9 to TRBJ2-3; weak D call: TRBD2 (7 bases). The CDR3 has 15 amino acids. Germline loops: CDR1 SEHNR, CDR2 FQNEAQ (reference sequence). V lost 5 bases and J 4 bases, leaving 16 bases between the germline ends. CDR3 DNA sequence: TGTGCCAGCAGCACGGAGGGAGGGGGTCCAGATACGCAGTATTTT. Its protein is CASSTEGGGPDTQYF. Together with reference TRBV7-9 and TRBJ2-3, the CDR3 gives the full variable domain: DTGVSQNPRHKITKRGQNVTFRCDPISEHNRLYWYRQTLGQGPEFLTYFQNEAQLEKSRLLSDRFSAERPKGSFSTLEIQRTEQGDSAMYLCASSTEGGGPDTQYFGPGTRLTVL.

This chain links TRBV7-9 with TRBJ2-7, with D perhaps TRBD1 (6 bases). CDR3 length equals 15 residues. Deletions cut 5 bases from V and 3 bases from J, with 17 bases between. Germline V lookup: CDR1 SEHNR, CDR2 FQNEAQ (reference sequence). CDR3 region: CASSDPQGIGYEQYF. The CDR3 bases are TGTGCCAGCAGCGACCCCCAGGGGATCGGCTACGAGCAGTACTTC.

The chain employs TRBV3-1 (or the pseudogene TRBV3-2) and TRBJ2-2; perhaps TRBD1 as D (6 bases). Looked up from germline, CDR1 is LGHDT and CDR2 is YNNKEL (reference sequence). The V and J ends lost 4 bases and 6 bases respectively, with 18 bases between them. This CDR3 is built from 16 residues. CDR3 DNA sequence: TGTGCCAGCAGCCCCACCAAGGGACATGGGCCCGGGGAGCTGTTTTTT. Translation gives CASSPTKGHGPGELFF.

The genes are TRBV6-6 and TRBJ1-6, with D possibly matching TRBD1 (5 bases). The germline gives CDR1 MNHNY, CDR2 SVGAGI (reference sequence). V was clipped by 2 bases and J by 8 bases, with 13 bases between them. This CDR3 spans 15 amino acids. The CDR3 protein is CASSYRALGDSPLHF. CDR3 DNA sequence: TGTGCCAGCAGTTACAGGGCGCTAGGGGATTCACCCCTCCACTTT.

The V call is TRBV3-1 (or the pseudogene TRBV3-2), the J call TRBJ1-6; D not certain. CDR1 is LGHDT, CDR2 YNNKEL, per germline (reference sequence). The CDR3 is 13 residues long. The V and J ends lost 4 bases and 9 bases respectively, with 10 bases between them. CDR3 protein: CASSPAGISPLHF. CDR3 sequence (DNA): TGTGCCAGCAGCCCCGCCGGGATTTCACCCCTCCACTTT.

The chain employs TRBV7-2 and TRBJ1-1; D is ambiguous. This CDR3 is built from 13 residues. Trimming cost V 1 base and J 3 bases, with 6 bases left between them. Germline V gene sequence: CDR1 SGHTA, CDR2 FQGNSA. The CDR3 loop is CASSLDTDTEAFF. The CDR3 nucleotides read TGTGCCAGCAGCTTAGATACGGACACTGAAGCTTTCTTT.

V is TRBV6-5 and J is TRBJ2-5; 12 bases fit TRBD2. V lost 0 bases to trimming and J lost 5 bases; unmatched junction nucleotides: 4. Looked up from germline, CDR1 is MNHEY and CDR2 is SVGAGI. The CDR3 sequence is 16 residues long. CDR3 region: CASSYSASGRAETQYF. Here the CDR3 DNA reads TGTGCCAGCAGTTACTCGGCTAGCGGGAGGGCTGAGACCCAGTACTTC.

The DNA for the CDR3 is TGTGCCAGCACAGAGGCAAACACTGAAGCTTTCTTT. Amino acids: CASTEANTEAFF. The genes are TRBV6-5 and TRBJ1-1, with D unclear. Trimming removed 7 bases from V and 2 bases from J, with 8 bases in between. The germline CDR1 and CDR2 sequences are MNHEY and SVGAGI. The CDR3 loop spans 12 amino acids.

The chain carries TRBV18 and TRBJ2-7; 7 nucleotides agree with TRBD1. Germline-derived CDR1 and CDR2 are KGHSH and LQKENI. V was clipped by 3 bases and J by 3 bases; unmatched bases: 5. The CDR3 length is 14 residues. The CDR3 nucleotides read TGTGCCAGCTCACCGGGACAGAAGGGCTACGAGCAGTACTTC. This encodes CASSPGQKGYEQYF. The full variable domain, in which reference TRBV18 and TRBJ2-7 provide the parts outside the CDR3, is NAGVMQNPRHLVRRRGQEARLRCSPMKGHSHVYWYRQLPEEGLKFMVYLQKENIIDESGMPKERFSAEFPKEGPSILRIQQVVRGDSAAYFCASSPGQKGYEQYFGPGTRLTVT.

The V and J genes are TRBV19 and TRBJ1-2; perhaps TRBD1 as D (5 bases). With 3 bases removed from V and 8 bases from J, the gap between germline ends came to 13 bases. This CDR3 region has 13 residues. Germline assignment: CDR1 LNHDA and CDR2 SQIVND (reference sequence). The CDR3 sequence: CASSISGTEGYTF. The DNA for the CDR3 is TGTGCCAGTAGTATCTCAGGGACTGAAGGCTACACCTTC.

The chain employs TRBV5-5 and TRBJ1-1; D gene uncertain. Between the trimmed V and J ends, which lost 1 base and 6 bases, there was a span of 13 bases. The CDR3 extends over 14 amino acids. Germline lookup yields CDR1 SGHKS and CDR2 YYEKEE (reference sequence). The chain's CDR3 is CASSLFAELSEAFF. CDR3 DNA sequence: TGTGCCAGCAGCTTGTTTGCAGAACTATCTGAAGCTTTCTTT.

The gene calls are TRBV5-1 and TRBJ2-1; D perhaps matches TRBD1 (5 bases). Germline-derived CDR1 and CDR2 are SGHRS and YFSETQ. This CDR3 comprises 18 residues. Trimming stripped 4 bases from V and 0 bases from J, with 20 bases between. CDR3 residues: CASSPQWQGVSSYNEQFF. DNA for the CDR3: TGCGCCAGCAGCCCACAATGGCAGGGCGTAAGCTCCTACAATGAGCAGTTCTTC.

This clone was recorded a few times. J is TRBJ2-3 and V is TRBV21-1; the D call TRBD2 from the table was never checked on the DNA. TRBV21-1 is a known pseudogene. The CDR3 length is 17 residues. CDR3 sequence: CASSKGGLAGVTDTQYF. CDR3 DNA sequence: TGTGCCAGCAGCAAAGGGGGACTAGCGGGAGTCACCGATACGCAGTATTTT.

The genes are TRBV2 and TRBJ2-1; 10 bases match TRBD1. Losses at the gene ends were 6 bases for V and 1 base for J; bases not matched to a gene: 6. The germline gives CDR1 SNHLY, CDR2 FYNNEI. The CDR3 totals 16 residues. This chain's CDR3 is CASRGGTGESYNEQFF. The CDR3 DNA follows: TGTGCCAGCAGGGGGGGGACAGGGGAATCCTACAATGAGCAGTTCTTC.

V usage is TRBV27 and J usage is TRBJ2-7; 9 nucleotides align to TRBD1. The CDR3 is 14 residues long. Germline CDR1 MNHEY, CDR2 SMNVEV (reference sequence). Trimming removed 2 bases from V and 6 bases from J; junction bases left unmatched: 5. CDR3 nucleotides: TGTGCCAGCAGTTTAGGCACAGGGGGCCGCGAGCAGTACTTC. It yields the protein CASSLGTGGREQYF.